This paragraph reports one T cell receptor beta chain. It lacks a known antigen. No quality values exist for individual bases; no much larger clone is one base distant. Receptor libraries were prepared by the immunoSEQ multiplex PCR assay. A mixture of 60 forward primers for TCR Vbeta segments and 13 reverse primers for TCR Jbeta segments was used in the multiplex PCR. The CDR3 region of rearranged TCR beta genes was amplified from genomic DNA by a multiplex PCR assay. Amplified TCR beta libraries were sequenced as 87-base-pair reads on the Illumina HiSeq System. Processing in the source paper ran as follows. Across the 670 or so repertoires, a later analysis counted 60 million to 90 million unique TCR beta chains, around 11 million of which were shared by at least two donors. To remove PCR and sequencing errors, raw reads were error-corrected and collapsed into unique sequences using a nearest-neighbor algorithm that merged closely related sequences. To assign V, D and J gene segments, CDR3 sequences were aligned to IMGT reference sequences. For a sequence to be retained, at least a six-nucleotide match to both a V gene segment and a J gene segment was required. Rearrangements were classified as productive when the CDR3 lacked stop codons and remained in frame with V and J, and all other rearrangements were classified as non-productive. CDR3 was defined by IMGT convention, running from the second conserved V-encoded cysteine to the conserved J-encoded phenylalanine. The earlier analysis of more than 450 of the donors excluded sequences that lacked an unambiguous match to a single V gene segment. An earlier analysis of almost 600 of the donors classified V segments as functional when productive rearrangements were above 56.7% and as segregating when the standard deviation between donors was above 5%. A statistical classification framework was built to diagnose cytomegalovirus status from the catalog of TCR beta chain sequences. In a later analysis, V and J genes were assigned by comparing TCR nucleotide sequences against IMGT/GENE-DB human TR gene sequences. In a later analysis, CDR3 sequences and most-parsimonious VDJ recombination scenarios were assigned using the TCRdist pipeline. A later analysis defined each TCR beta chain by its CDR3 amino acid sequence plus V-gene family, and excluded reads lacking a unique V-gene family. A later analysis removed 592 highly shared, low-generation-probability nucleotide sequences to deal with suspected cross-contamination and a sequencing artifact. A later analysis calculated a clonal expansion index for each public chain from normalized within-repertoire ranks of inferred template counts. In a later analysis, generation probabilities were computed using a VDJ recombination model fitted to out-of-frame rearrangements, and the results were checked against IGoR. Hypergeometric tests were used in a later analysis to score TCR-TCR, TCR-HLA and TCR-CMV co-occurrence, with a repertoire-size bias correction applied to the TCR pairs. A later analysis estimated false discovery rates by permuting HLA or CMV assignments 20 times. In a later analysis, co-occurring TCRs were grouped using DBSCAN, with TCRdist sequence similarity added in when clustering inside HLA-allele-positive subsets. For co-occurrence clustering, repertoires with fewer than 30,000 or more than 120,000 public chains were excluded, along with roughly five repertoires with anomalous nucleotide sharing. TCRdb re-hosts the immuneACCESS table, in-frame sequences only. Its copies lack some clones; in the studies checked, an unresolved V gene accounts for under half of them, and the cause for the rest is not known. V, J and clone size are taken as reported in that table, and D and trimming were inferred from the DNA itself. The sample table contains about 160,000 clones; only one count was recorded for more than 65% of them. Around 1.5% of the sample is taken by the ten largest.

The CDR3 runs 15 amino acids, cysteine and phenylalanine included. Only CDR3 DNA is held: 45 bases, read in frame from base 1. From the germline V gene (reference sequence), CDR1 is LNHDA and CDR2 is SQIVND. V sheds 7 bases and J sheds 3 bases, leaving 13 bases between their ends. These data are taken from a study of cytomegalovirus exposure and HLA in healthy donors (dated by TCRdb to 2016 to 2017). At the level of the whole study: According to an earlier analysis of several hundred of the donors, some 180 million T cells yielded roughly 110 million unique TCR beta sequences and 250 to 350 Gb of sequence data. The number of typed donors differed by locus: 629-630 for A, B, C, DRB1 and DQB1; some 500 for DQA1; 606 for DPA1; and some 470 for DPB1. Besides the first cohort of under 700 subjects, a separate validation cohort made up of 120 different subjects was used. In a later genetic analysis, genome-wide SNP genotypes for about 60% of the 666 donors were used, and that subset was treated as a discovery cohort. About 300 gigabases of sequencing data and 70 million to 100 million unique TCR sequences were included in an early release covering roughly 600 HLA-typed donors. The study profiled the T cell repertoires of about 640 subjects by immunosequencing and related them to cytomegalovirus serostatus. Because of strong linkage in the cohort, five DR-DQ haplotypes were treated as single units for association and clustering. Donor age, sex, ethnicity and CMV serostatus were compiled alongside the repertoire data. A later analysis re-examined previously published TCR beta repertoires from about 700 donors and added high-resolution HLA genotyping to investigate patterns of TCR occurrence. The study aimed to test whether cataloging public T cell receptors could reveal signatures of past pathogen exposure. In the later analysis, no new phenotypic data were used to find candidate immune exposures; instead, reliance was placed on TCR beta sequences and their occurrence across donors. On average, about 240,000 unique TCR beta nucleotide sequences were sequenced per donor among about 400 genotyped donors of the cohort, with 15% to 20% of those sequences being non-productive. The genetic ancestry cluster associated with self-reported Caucasian donors included 70% to 85% of the approximately 400 genotyped donors. In an earlier analysis of 587 of the donors, high-throughput TCR beta sequencing was used to judge whether each TCR beta V gene segment behaved as functional or pseudogenic. Class I and class II HLA loci were covered by the typing at four-digit resolution. All discovery cohort repertoires had been generated on a single sequencing platform. High-throughput TCR immunosequencing, statistical association of individual TCRs with disease status, and machine learning were combined to predict cytomegalovirus infection status.

On the study overall, not on this receptor specifically: In a later analysis, the rate of TCR association differed among HLA loci, with DRB1 alleles having the most associated TCRs and HLA-C alleles having the fewest. HLA typing was unavailable for some donors at each locus, so association tests used only the typed subset. Broadly in line with IMGT annotations, most TCR beta V segments showed up in productive rearrangements about 90% or about 30% of the time in an earlier analysis of a few hundred of the donors. A further reported finding was that TCR beta sequences accurately predicted the HLA-A and HLA-B alleles for most subjects in the first cohort. Presence/absence analyses assumed roughly uniform sequencing depth across donors, an assumption that may not hold. Most TCR sequences were seen in very few donors, while some public TCRs were found in many individuals. A later analysis associated about 17,000 TCR beta sequences with specific HLA alleles at a false discovery rate of 0.05. A later analysis found that HLA-associated TCR beta chains were more clonally expanded and had lower generation probabilities than equally common non-associated chains. Linkage disequilibrium might explain the correlated functional status among segregating V segments, but an unknown experimental factor could not be ruled out. An association between a missense DCLRE1C variant and V-gene and J-gene trimming of TCR beta chains was found in a later genetic analysis and replicated in an independent cohort. When HLA alleles, especially DR and DQ, strongly co-occurred, TCR associations were difficult to assign to individual alleles. Seventeen rarely observed V segments, including chromosome 9 orphons, were excluded from the earlier analysis of some 590 of the donors because counts were too low. The study gave a list of over 150 TCR beta chains associated with cytomegalovirus. The authors suggested that the approach could potentially be generalized to other disease states and immunological phenotypes. Immune exposure information for the cohort was limited to CMV serostatus. A group of highly shared sequence variants was considered likely to be a technical artifact of the sequencing pipeline. The classifier was reported to diagnose cytomegalovirus status with high specificity and sensitivity in both the original and validation cohorts. A few of the identified cytomegalovirus-associated TCR beta chains were confirmed in vitro to be specific for cytomegalovirus antigens. Compared with the 666-donor mean, donors in an Asian-associated ancestry cluster had fewer N-insertions in productive TCRs, according to a later genetic analysis. Some IMGT-functional V segments, including TRBV6-2 and TRBV6-3, could not be told apart with the 87-base-pair reads, so those segments were excluded. Most CMV-associated TCR beta chains appeared to be HLA-restricted in a later analysis, and the HLA associations seemed to be driven largely by CMV exposure. In a later analysis, several top co-occurrence clusters were reported to appear linked to parvovirus B19, influenza, CMV and Epstein-Barr virus. The cohort was sequenced for TCR beta chains only, and without alpha or paired-chain data the features that could be detected were limited.

The cohort comprised more than 550 healthy bone marrow donors. At the time of sampling, all cohort members were nominally healthy, though unrecorded immune exposures were likely present. The donor tested CMV seronegative, placing the donor among the 350 or so seronegative members of the cohort. A peripheral blood sample was provided by each donor, and peripheral blood mononuclear cells were used for TCR beta sequencing. The Qiagen DNeasy Blood Extraction Kit was used to extract genomic DNA from the blood cell samples. The sequence came from a male donor in good health and CMV-seronegative. Sequencing was done on a sample of PBMCs. The chain links TRBV19 with TRBJ2-6; the D gene is perhaps TRBD1, on 5 matching bases. The CDR3 has the sequence CASKARGDGANVLTF. The DNA sequence is as follows: TGTGCCAGTAAAGCAAGGGGCGATGGGGCCAACGTCCTGACTTTC. Where the CDR3 stops, the reference TRBV19 and TRBJ2-6 genes take over; the full variable domain is DGGITQSPKYLFRKEGQNVTLSCEQNLNHDAMYWYRQDPGQGLRLIYYSQIVNDFQKGDIAEGYSVSREKKESFPLTVTSAQKNPTAFYLCASKARGDGANVLTFGAGSRLTVL.